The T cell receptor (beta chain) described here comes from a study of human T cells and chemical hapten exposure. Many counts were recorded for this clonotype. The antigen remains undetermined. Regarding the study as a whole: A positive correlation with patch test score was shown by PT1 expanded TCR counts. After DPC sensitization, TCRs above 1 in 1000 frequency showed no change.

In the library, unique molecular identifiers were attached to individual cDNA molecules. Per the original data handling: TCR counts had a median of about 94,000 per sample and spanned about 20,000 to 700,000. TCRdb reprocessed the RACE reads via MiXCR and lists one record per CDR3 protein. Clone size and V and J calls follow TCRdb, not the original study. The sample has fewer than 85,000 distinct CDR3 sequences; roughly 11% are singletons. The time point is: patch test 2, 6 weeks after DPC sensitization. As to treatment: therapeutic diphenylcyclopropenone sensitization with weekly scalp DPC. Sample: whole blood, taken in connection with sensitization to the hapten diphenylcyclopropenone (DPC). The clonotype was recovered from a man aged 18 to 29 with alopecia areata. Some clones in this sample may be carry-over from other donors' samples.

The CDR3 reads CASSARFAGFNTGELFF. The DNA for the CDR3 is TGTGCCAGCAGCGCCCGGTTCGCAGGGTTTAACACCGGGGAGCTGTTTTTT. The chain combines TRBV9 with TRBJ2-2; the D gene is possibly TRBD1 (5 bases). Germline CDR1 and CDR2: SGDLS and YYNGEE. The ends were cut back, 3 bases at V and 2 bases at J, with 17 bases in the middle. This CDR3 is built from 17 residues.